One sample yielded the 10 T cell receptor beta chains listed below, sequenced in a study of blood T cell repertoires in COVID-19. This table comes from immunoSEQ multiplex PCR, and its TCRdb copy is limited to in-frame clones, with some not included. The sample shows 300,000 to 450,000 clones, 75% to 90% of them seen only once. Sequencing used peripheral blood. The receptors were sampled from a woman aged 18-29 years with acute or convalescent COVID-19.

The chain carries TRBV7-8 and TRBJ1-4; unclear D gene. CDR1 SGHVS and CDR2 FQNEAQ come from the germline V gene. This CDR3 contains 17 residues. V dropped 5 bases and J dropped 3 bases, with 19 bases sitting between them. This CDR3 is CASSPSVSAVANEKLFF. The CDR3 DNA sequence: TGTGCCAGCAGCCCATCCGTGTCTGCCGTAGCTAATGAAAAACTGTTTTTT.

The CDR3 bases are TGTGCCAGCAGTCGGGGACAGGACAATGAGCAGTTCTTC. Translation gives CASSRGQDNEQFF. The chain combines TRBV27 with TRBJ2-1, with 8 bases fitting TRBD1. The CDR3 length is 13 residues. Germline CDR1 reads MNHEY; CDR2 reads SMNVEV (reference sequence). J gave up 5 bases and V 5 bases, and 2 bases lay outside the gene matches.

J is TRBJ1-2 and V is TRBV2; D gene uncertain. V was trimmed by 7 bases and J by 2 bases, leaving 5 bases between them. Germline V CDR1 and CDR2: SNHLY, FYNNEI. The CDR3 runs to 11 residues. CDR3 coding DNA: TGTGCCAGCAAGCCCAACTATGGCTACACCTTC. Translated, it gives CASKPNYGYTF.

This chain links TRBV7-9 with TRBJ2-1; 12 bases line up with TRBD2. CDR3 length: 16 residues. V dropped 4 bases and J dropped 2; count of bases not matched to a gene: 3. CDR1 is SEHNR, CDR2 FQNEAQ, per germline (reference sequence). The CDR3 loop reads CASSYGLAGPYNEQFF. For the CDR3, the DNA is TGTGCCAGCAGCTATGGACTAGCGGGACCCTACAATGAGCAGTTCTTC.

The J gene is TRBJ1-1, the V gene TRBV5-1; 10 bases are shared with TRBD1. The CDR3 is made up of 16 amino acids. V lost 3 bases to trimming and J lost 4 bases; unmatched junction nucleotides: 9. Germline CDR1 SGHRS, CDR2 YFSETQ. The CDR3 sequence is CASSSDRGTPSTEAFF. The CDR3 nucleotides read TGCGCCAGCAGCTCGGACAGGGGGACCCCCTCCACTGAAGCTTTCTTT.

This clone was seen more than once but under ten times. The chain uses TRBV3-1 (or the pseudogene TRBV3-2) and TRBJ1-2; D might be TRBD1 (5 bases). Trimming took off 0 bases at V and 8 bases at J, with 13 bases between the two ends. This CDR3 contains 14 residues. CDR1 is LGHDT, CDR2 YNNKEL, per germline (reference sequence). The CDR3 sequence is CASSQEQVGGGYTF. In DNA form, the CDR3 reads TGTGCCAGCAGCCAAGAGCAGGTGGGGGGAGGCTACACCTTC.

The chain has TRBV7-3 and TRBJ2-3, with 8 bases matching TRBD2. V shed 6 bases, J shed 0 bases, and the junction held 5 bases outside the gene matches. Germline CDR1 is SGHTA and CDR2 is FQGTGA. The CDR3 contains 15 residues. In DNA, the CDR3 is TGTGCCAGCAGTCTACGGGGGGGTAGCACAGATACGCAGTATTTT. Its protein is CASSLRGGSTDTQYF.

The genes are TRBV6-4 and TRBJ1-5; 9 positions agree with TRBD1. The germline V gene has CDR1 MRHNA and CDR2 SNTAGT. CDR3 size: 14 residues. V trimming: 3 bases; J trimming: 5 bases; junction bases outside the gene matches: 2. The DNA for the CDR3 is TGTGCCAGCAGTGAGGACAGGGGTGATCAGCCCCAGCATTTT. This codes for CASSEDRGDQPQHF.

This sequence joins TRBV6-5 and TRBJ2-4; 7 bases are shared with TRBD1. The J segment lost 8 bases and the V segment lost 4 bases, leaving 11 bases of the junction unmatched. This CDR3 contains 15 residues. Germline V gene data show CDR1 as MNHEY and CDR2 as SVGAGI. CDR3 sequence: CASSWGTAAGDIQYF. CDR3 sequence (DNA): TGTGCCAGCAGTTGGGGGACAGCTGCAGGGGACATTCAGTACTTC.

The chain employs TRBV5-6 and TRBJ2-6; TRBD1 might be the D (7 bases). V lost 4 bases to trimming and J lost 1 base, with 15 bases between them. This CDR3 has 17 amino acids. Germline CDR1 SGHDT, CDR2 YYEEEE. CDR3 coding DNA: TGTGCCAGCAGCCGCGTGGAGGGGGCATCTGGGGCCAACGTCCTGACTTTC. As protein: CASSRVEGASGANVLTF.